One and the same sample provided the 2 T cell receptor beta chains below, sequenced in a study of blood T cell repertoires in COVID-19 (dated by TCRdb to 2019 to 2021). The method behind the library was the immunoSEQ multiplex PCR assay. Not all clones reach the TCRdb copy of this immuneACCESS table, which keeps in-frame sequences only. Checked studies attribute under half of the gap to unresolved V genes and leave the rest unexplained. The sample table contains 180,000 or so clones; only one count was recorded for roughly nine tenths of them. Approximately 11% of the sample rests with the top ten. Sequencing was carried out using peripheral blood. These receptors originate from a woman aged 60 to 75 with COVID-19, enrolled during active disease.

This clone was observed once. The rearrangement uses TRBV11-1 and TRBJ1-4; 10 bases match TRBD1. The CDR3 sequence is 15 residues long. The germline gives CDR1 SGHAT, CDR2 FQDESV (reference sequence). After removal of 3 bases from V and 8 bases from J, the junction contained 6 bases not matched to a gene. CDR3 protein: CASSFQTGGGEKLFF. The CDR3 coding sequence is TGTGCCAGCAGCTTCCAGACAGGGGGCGGCGAAAAACTGTTTTTT.

The chain recombines TRBV7-9 with TRBJ2-1, with a weak D call TRBD1 (5 bases). The CDR3 is made up of 14 amino acids. Germline-derived CDR1 and CDR2 are SEHNR and FQNEAQ (reference sequence). V was clipped by 6 bases and J by 6 bases, with 15 bases between them. The CDR3 bases are TGTGCCAGCAGTTCCGACAGAAAATTCAATGAGCAGTTCTTC. Translated: CASSSDRKFNEQFF.